A single sample gave rise to the 11 T cell receptor beta chains below, sequenced in a study of tumour-infiltrating T cells in Burkitt lymphoma (dated by TCRdb to about 2020). The library relied on the immunoSEQ multiplex PCR assay. TCRdb re-hosts the immuneACCESS table, in-frame sequences only. Its copies lack some clones; in the studies checked, an unresolved V gene accounts for under half of them, and the cause for the rest is not known. The sample profile shows 1,500 to 2,000 clones; around a sixth of them were found once. The ten top clones hold around 13% of the sample. The sequencing sample was made of tumor tissue. All receptors derive from a human donor with Burkitt lymphoma.

This sequence joins TRBV29-1 and TRBJ2-7; possibly TRBD2 for D (6 bases). V was shortened by 1 base and J by 2 bases, with 18 bases between the two germline ends. CDR1 and CDR2 from the germline V gene are SQVTM and ANQGSEA. This CDR3 region has 16 residues. The CDR3 here is CSVEGEEGVQTYEQYF. CDR3 DNA: TGCAGCGTTGAAGGGGAGGAAGGGGTACAAACCTACGAGCAGTACTTC.

This clone occurred a few times. V and J are TRBV12-5 and TRBJ2-6, with D uncertain. The CDR3 is made up of 14 amino acids. Germline V gene lookup returns CDR1 LGHNT and CDR2 FRNRAP. Trimming cost V 3 bases and J 0 bases, with 3 bases left between them. The CDR3 nucleotides are TGTGCTAGTGGTTTCAACTCTGGGGCCAACGTCCTGACTTTC. Translation gives CASGFNSGANVLTF.

This clone has just a few counts. The chain employs TRBV5-4 and TRBJ2-5; the D gene is possibly TRBD2 (6 bases). The CDR3 is 14 amino acids. V was cut by 4 bases and J by 5 bases, with 15 bases left in between. Germline lookup yields CDR1 SGHNT and CDR2 YYREEE (reference sequence). The CDR3: CASSPALAEETQYF. CDR3 nucleotides: TGTGCCAGCAGCCCGGCGTTAGCGGAGGAGACCCAGTACTTC.

The rearrangement joins TRBV28 to TRBJ1-4; 12 nucleotides agree with TRBD1. V lost 4 bases and J lost 5; bases outside the gene matches: 8. In germline, CDR1 is MDHEN, CDR2 SYDVKM. The CDR3 consists of 17 residues. The CDR3 coding sequence is TGTGCCAGCAGTTCCCGGGACAGGGGGCTTGGGAATGAAAAACTGTTTTTT. This translates into CASSSRDRGLGNEKLFF.

This clone turned up a few times. This chain connects TRBV18 to TRBJ1-2; 7 bases agree with TRBD1. Trimming removed 3 bases from V and 4 bases from J; junction bases left unmatched: 11. In germline, CDR1 is KGHSH, CDR2 LQKENI. The CDR3 sequence is 16 residues long. The CDR3 protein is CASSPAGQLPLYGYTF. In DNA form, the CDR3 reads TGTGCCAGCTCACCCGCGGGACAGCTTCCCCTCTATGGCTACACCTTC.

V gene TRBV30 combines with J gene TRBJ1-5, with D tentatively TRBD1 (6 bases). This CDR3 has 15 amino acids. Per germline, CDR1 GTSNPN and CDR2 SVGIG (reference sequence). V was cut by 3 bases and J by 0 bases, with 12 bases left in between. The CDR3 DNA is TGTGCCTGGAGCCCAGGACAGTATAGCAATCAGCCCCAGCATTTT. Translated, it gives CAWSPGQYSNQPQHF.

By its share, this clone is large (0.1 to 1%). This chain joins TRBV7-8 and TRBJ2-5; 9 bases agree with TRBD2. J was trimmed by 1 base and V by 2 bases; bases with no gene match: 5. The CDR3 runs 16 residues. Germline V gene sequence: CDR1 SGHVS, CDR2 FQNEAQ. CDR3 sequence (DNA): TGTGCCAGCAGCTTATTAGCGGGGGCCCTCCAAGAGACCCAGTACTTC. Amino acids: CASSLLAGALQETQYF.

This chain uses TRBV2 with TRBJ2-5; 9 positions agree with TRBD2. CDR1 and CDR2 from the germline V gene are SNHLY and FYNNEI. The ends lost 7 bases at V and 5 bases at J; junction bases unmatched: 8. The CDR3 has 14 amino acids. The CDR3 reads CASILAGSRETQYF. The CDR3 nucleotides are TGTGCCAGCATTCTAGCGGGGTCTCGCGAGACCCAGTACTTC.

This clone was recorded a few times. The V gene is TRBV5-1, the J gene TRBJ1-2, with D perhaps matching TRBD1 (5 bases). Trimming removed 1 base from V and 8 bases from J, with 21 bases in between. The CDR3 extends over 16 amino acids. Germline lookup yields CDR1 SGHRS and CDR2 YFSETQ. CDR3 residues: CASSLQLRGDLLGYTF. CDR3 in DNA: TGCGCCAGCAGCTTGCAACTGAGGGGTGATCTTTTAGGCTACACCTTC.

The chain joins TRBV30 to TRBJ1-1; D not resolved. CDR1 is GTSNPN, CDR2 SVGIG, per germline (reference sequence). Trimming stripped 2 bases from V and 0 bases from J, with 7 bases between. The CDR3 has 13 amino acids. This CDR3 reads CAWSPGMNTEAFF. CDR3 coding DNA: TGTGCCTGGAGTCCGGGGATGAACACTGAAGCTTTCTTT.

This clone was observed a handful of times. The chain employs TRBV7-3 and TRBJ1-1; D is uncertain. CDR1 and CDR2 (germline): SGHTA, FQGTGA. The length of the CDR3 is 16 residues. Between the trimmed V and J ends, which lost 5 bases and 2 bases, there was a span of 18 bases. CDR3 sequence: CASSPRPLTDNTEAFF. The CDR3 region has the DNA TGTGCCAGCAGCCCCCGTCCCCTAACGGATAACACTGAAGCTTTCTTT.